The clone carrying this T cell receptor beta chain occurred a few times. The CDR3 contains 12 residues. Trimming left V 5 bases short and J 2 bases short, with 6 bases between. Germline V gene sequence: CDR1 SNHLY, CDR2 FYNNEI. The record originates from a study of CD8+ T cells in alopecia areata. Reverse transcribed after extraction, RNA yielded cDNA as the sequencing template. Some clones are missing from TCRdb's copy, which holds only in-frame ones; the method was immunoSEQ multiplex PCR. The sample lists about 150,000 clones, less than 65% occurring once. J is TRBJ1-1 and V is TRBV2; D unclear. The receptor comes from a human donor in good health. Sequencing was carried out using CD8+ T cells sorted from blood. For the CDR3, the DNA is TGTGCCAGCAGTCGCACCAACACTGAAGCTTTCTTT. It translates to CASSRTNTEAFF.